This T cell receptor beta chain emerged from a study of T cell responses to AZD1222 COVID-19 vaccine. On this clone: What it binds is unknown.

The repertoire was sequenced with immunoSEQ multiplex PCR; TCRdb's copy has only in-frame clones and lacks some. The sample comprises 90,000 to 150,000 clones, around 84% of which are singletons, and about 7.8% rests with the top ten. Whole-study results and caveats: All repertoire sampling was performed exclusively after the peak T cell response.

The ends lost 4 bases at V and 7 bases at J; junction bases unmatched: 8. CDR1 and CDR2 from the germline V gene are LGHDT and YNNKEL (reference sequence). This CDR3 is built from 15 residues. This sample comprised peripheral blood, obtained on day 0 of AZD1222 vaccination. The receptor was isolated from an adult in good health. V gene TRBV3-1 (or the pseudogene TRBV3-2) combines with J gene TRBJ2-7, with 12 bases lining up with TRBD2. The CDR3 region has the DNA TGTGCCAGCAGCCCCCTAGCGGGAGGGCGGCGTGAGCAGTACTTC. This codes for CASSPLAGGRREQYF.